The clone carrying this TCR beta chain was picked up a small number of times. Its antigen is not identified. This record comes from a study of post-analysis software for immune sequencing data. Background on the study: The patients showed relapsing-remitting, secondary progressive and progressive-relapsing multiple sclerosis courses. Study-level points and caveats: Those with multiple sclerosis, the patient group, showed significantly lower normalized Chao1 diversity than controls. When the samples were clustered directly with F measure, those that had been prepared in the same batch showed strong co-clustering. A handful of TRBV segments were significantly more frequent in patients than in controls. TRBV5-6, TRBV5-1 and TRBV20-1 were among these segments.

TCR beta cDNA libraries had unique molecular identifiers. Input amounts of 1 to 10 million T cells were used. These gave 500,000 or so cDNA molecules, so each molecule approximated one T cell. MiXCR was run by TCRdb on the PCR reads, yielding one entry per CDR3 protein. The sample contains 650,000 to 900,000 distinct CDR3 sequences, around 46% of which appear only once. The V gene's germline CDR1 is SGHVS and CDR2 FNYEAQ. The length of the CDR3 is 14 residues. V was pared by 2 bases and J by 1 base, with 8 bases between. V usage is TRBV7-6 and J usage is TRBJ1-1; no firm D call. The specimen sequenced was blood. This TCR was sampled from a girl aged 5 to 17 with multiple sclerosis. The chain's CDR3 is CASSLWSGNTEAFF. In DNA, the CDR3 is TGTGCCAGCAGCTTATGGTCTGGGAACACTGAAGCTTTCTTT.